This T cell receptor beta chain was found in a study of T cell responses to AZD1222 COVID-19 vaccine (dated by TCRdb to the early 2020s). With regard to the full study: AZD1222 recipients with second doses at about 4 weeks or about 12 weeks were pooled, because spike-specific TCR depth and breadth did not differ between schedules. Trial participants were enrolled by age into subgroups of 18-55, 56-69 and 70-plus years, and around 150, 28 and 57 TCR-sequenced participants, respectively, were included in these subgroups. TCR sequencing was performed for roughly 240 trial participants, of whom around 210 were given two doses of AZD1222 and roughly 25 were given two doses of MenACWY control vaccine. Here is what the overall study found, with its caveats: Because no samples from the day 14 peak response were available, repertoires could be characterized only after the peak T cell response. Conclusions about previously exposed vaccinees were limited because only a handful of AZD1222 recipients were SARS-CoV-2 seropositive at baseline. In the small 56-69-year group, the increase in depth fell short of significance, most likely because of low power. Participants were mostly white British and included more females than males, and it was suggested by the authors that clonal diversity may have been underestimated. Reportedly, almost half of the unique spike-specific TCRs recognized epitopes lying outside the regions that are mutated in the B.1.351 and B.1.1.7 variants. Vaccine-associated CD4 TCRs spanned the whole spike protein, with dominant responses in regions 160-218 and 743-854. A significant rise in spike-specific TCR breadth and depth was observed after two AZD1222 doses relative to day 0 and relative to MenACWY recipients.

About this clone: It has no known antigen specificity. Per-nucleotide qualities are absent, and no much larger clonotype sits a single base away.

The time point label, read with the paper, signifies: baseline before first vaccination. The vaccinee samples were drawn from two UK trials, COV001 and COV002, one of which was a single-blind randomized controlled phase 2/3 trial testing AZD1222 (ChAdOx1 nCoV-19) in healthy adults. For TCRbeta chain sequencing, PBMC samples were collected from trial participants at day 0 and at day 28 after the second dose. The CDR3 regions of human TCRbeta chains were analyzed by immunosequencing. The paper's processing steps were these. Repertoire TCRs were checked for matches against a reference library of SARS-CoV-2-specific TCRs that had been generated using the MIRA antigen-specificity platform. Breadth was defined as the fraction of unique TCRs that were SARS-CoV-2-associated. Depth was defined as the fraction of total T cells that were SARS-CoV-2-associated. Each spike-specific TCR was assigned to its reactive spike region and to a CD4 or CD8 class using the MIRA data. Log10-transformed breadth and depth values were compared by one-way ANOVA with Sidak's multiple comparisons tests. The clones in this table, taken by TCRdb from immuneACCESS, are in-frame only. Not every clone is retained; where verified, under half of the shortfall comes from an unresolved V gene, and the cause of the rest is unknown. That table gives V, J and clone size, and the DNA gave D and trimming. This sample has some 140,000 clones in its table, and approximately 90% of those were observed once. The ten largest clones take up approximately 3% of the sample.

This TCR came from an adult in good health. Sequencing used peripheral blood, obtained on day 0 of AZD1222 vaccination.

The CDR3 corresponds to CASSYDTWADTQYF. The DNA sequence is given as TGTGCCAGCAGTTACGATACCTGGGCAGATACGCAGTATTTT. The chain joins TRBV6-5 to TRBJ2-3, with an unclear D gene assignment. The germline V gene yields MNHEY for CDR1 and SVGAGI for CDR2. Between the V and J ends, shortened by 2 bases and 4 bases respectively, the junction contains 10 bases. From the cysteine up to the phenylalanine, the CDR3 has a length of 14 residues. Just CDR3 DNA is preserved here, 42 bases in frame from base 1.